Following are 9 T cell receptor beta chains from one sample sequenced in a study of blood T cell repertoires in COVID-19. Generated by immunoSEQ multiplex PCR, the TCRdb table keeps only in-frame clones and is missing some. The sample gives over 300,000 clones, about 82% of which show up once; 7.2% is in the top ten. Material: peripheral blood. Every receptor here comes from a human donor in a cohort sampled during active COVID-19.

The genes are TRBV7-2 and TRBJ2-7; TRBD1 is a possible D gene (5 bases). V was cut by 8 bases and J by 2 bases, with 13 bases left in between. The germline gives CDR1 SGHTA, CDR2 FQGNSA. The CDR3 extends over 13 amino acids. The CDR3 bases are TGTGCCAGCCACGACAGCCTAACCTACGAGCAGTACTTC. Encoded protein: CASHDSLTYEQYF.

The CDR3, as DNA: TGTGCCAGCAGCTTACCTCCCTATCTAGCGGGGGCTTACAATGAGCAGTTCTTC. This encodes CASSLPPYLAGAYNEQFF. The V and J genes are TRBV13 and TRBJ2-1, with TRBD2 matching 10 bases. The length of the CDR3 is 18 residues. The trim removed 2 bases at V and 4 bases at J, leaving 11 bases unmatched. The germline gives CDR1 PRHDT, CDR2 FYEKMQ (reference sequence).

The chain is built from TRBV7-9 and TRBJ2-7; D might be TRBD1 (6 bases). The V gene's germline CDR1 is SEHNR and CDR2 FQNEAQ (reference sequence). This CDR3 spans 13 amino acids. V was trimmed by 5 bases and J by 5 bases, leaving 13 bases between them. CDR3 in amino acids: CASSMNRVHEQYF. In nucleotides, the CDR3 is TGTGCCAGCAGCATGAACAGGGTCCACGAGCAGTACTTC.

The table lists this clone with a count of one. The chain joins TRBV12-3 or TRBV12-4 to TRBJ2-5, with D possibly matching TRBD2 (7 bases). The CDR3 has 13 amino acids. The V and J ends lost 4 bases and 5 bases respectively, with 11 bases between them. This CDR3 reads CASSSRGGETQYF. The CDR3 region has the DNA TGTGCCAGCAGTTCCCGCGGGGGCGAGACCCAGTACTTC.

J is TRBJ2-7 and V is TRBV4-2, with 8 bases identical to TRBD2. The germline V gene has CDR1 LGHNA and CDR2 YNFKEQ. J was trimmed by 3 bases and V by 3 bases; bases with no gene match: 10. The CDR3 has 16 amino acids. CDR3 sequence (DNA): TGTGCCAGCAGCCAGACCCCAGCGGGGGCCAGCTACGAGCAGTACTTC. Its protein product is CASSQTPAGASYEQYF.

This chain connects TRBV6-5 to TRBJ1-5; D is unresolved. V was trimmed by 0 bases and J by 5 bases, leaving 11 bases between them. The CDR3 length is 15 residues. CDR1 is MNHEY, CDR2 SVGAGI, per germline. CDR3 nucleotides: TGTGCCAGCAGTTACTCATTCGGGTTGGATCAGCCCCAGCATTTT. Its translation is CASSYSFGLDQPQHF.

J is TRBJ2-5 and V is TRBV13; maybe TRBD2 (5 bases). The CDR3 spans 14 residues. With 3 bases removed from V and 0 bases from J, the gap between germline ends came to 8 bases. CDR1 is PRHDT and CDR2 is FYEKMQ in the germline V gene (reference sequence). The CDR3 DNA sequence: TGTGCCAGCAGCTTCCGCGGGTACCAAGAGACCCAGTACTTC. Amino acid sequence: CASSFRGYQETQYF.

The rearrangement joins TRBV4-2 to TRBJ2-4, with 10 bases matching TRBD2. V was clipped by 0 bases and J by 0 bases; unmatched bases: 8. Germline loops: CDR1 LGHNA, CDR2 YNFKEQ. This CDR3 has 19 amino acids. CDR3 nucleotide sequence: TGTGCCAGCAGCCAAGATCCTAGCGGGGGAATGCTAGCCAAAAACATTCAGTACTTC. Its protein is CASSQDPSGGMLAKNIQYF.

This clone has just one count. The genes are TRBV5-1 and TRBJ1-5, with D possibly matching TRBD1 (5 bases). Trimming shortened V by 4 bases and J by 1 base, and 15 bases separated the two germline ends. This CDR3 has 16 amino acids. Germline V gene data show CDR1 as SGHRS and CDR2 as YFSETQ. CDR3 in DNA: TGCGCCAGCAGCCCCGGACCAGGGCGGAGCAATCAGCCCCAGCATTTT. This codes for CASSPGPGRSNQPQHF.